The table lists the clone carrying this T cell receptor (beta chain) with a few counts. Donors counted as nominally healthy when sampled, yet unrecorded immune exposures were likely. The sample comes from a study of cytomegalovirus exposure and HLA in healthy donors. Use of 60 Vbeta and 13 Jbeta primers characterized the PCR. Libraries were prepared by immunoSEQ multiplex PCR; TCRdb keeps only in-frame clonotypes and omits some of them. The sample contains some 100,000 clones, 65% to 90% of which appear only once. The CDR3 length is 17 residues. Unmatched junction bases numbered 12, after V lost 4 bases and J lost 1 base. Germline values: CDR1 SGHNT, CDR2 YYREEE (reference sequence).

This TCR came from a woman between 18 and 30 years old in good health and CMV-seronegative. The sequenced material came from PBMCs. The chain joins TRBV5-4 to TRBJ1-1, with 8 bases matching TRBD1. The CDR3 DNA follows: TGTGCCAGCAGCCCCCGGGACAGGCGGTCCTCGAACACTGAAGCTTTCTTT. Translation gives CASSPRDRRSSNTEAFF.